The present TCR beta chain was sequenced within a study of shared clonotypes between healthy human individuals. A deep-level run was used for the assay. Each PCR replicate from the sorted subsets contained about 200 ng DNA, which is tens of thousands of T cell genomes. TCRdb's copy holds only in-frame clones and misses some; the assay was immunoSEQ multiplex PCR. The sample holds roughly 2.6 million clones, about 92% seen once. A remark on this clone: Its antigen is not identified.

Study results and limitations: On the whole, naive subsets had larger estimated richness than memory subsets had.

The CDR3 runs to 16 residues. Trimming took off 2 bases at V and 4 bases at J, with 15 bases between the two ends. Germline V gene data show CDR1 as KGHSH and CDR2 as LQKENI. The sequenced material came from naive CD4+ T cells sorted from blood. Sample subset: CD45RA+ positively selected. The source of this sequence is a man aged 18 to 30 in good health. V and J are TRBV18 and TRBJ1-5, with D hard to call. The CDR3 reads CASSPMPGSGNQPQHF. In nucleotides, the CDR3 is TGTGCCAGCTCACCAATGCCGGGATCTGGAAATCAGCCCCAGCATTTT.